These T cell receptor beta chains were read from a single sample in a study of blood T cells in healthy people across ages. TCRdb itself ran the 5' RACE reads through MiXCR, one entry per CDR3 protein. The sample comprises about 970,000 distinct CDR3 sequences, roughly 51% of which are singletons, and 20% to 25% rests with the top ten. The sample taken for sequencing was blood. These receptors all come from a woman between 55 and 75 years old in good health. The CDR3 runs from the conserved cysteine through the conserved F or W. D genes are given only for firm matches. Where a row states a size, it is once, few, many or the class of an expanded clone; other rows omit it.

TRBV20-1,TRBD2,TRBJ2-7,few,TGCAGTGCTAGAGATCATATGGCGGGAGTTTCCTACGAGCAGTACTTC,CSARDHMAGVSYEQYF
TRBV27,-,TRBJ2-7,-,TGTGCCAGCAGACAGGGAAGAGGGCTTTTATCCGAGCAGTACTTC,CASRQGRGLLSEQYF
TRBV2,-,TRBJ2-5,-,TGTGCCAGCACCCCCACTAGGACTAACCAAGAGACCCAGTACTTC,CASTPTRTNQETQYF
TRBV6-4,-,TRBJ2-1,-,TGTGCCAGCAGGCCCCCCAGGGGGGGTACCGATGAGCAGTTCTTC,CASRPPRGGTDEQFF
TRBV5-1,TRBD1,TRBJ2-5,-,TGCGCCAGCAGCTTGGGACAGGGAATACTACAAGAGACCCAGTACTTC,CASSLGQGILQETQYF
TRBV20-1,-,TRBJ2-5,-,TGCAGTGCTAGTTTCGGGGGGCTGGGAGAGACCCAGTACTTC,CSASFGGLGETQYF
TRBV5-1,-,TRBJ2-3,few,TGCGCCAGCAAGCGCGACAGAAGCACAGATACGCAGTATTTT,CASKRDRSTDTQYF
TRBV4-3,-,TRBJ2-1,few,TGCGCCAGCAGCCAAGATCCCCGGGGGCTGGGCAATGAGCAGTTCTTC,CASSQDPRGLGNEQFF
TRBV18,-,TRBJ2-7,many,TGTGCCAGCTCCCGGAGGACTTCCAGCTCCTACGAGCAGTACTTC,CASSRRTSSSYEQYF
TRBV29-1,-,TRBJ1-5,-,TGCAGCGTAGCAAGGGACTTCGATGGGCAGCCCCAGCATTTT,CSVARDFDGQPQHF
TRBV7-6,TRBD2,TRBJ2-7,-,TGTGCCAGCAGCTTATTGGCGGGAGTTGAGCAGTACTTC,CASSLLAGVEQYF
TRBV4-2,TRBD1,TRBJ1-4,-,TGTGCCAGCAGCCAAGTTAGGGACAGGGGAGAACTGTTTTTT,CASSQVRDRGELFF
TRBV9,-,TRBJ2-4,-,TGTGCCAGCGGCCGAGAGGGTAGCGGAACCATTCAGTACTTC,CASGREGSGTIQYF
TRBV28,TRBD2,TRBJ2-5,few,TGTGCCAGCAGTTTATACGGGAGGGGACAAGAGACCCAGTACTTC,CASSLYGRGQETQYF
TRBV5-5,TRBD2,TRBJ2-5,once,TGTGCCAGCAGCGGGGCTAGCGGAAGGGTAGAGACCCAGTACTTC,CASSGASGRVETQYF
TRBV29-1,TRBD2,TRBJ2-1,-,TGCAGCGTTCCCATAGTTAGCGGGGCCTTAGATGAGCAGTTCTTC,CSVPIVSGALDEQFF
TRBV29-1,-,TRBJ2-7,few,TGCAGCGTCCTGCAGAGCTCCTACGAGCAGTACTTC,CSVLQSSYEQYF
TRBV12-3/TRBV12-4,TRBD1,TRBJ1-1,-,TGTGCCAGCAGTTTTGGCAGGGGGCAGGCTGAAGCTTTCTTT,CASSFGRGQAEAFF
TRBV29-1,-,TRBJ2-2,-,TGCAGCGGCTCACAGCACCCGAACACCGGGGAGCTGTTTTTT,CSGSQHPNTGELFF
TRBV4-2,-,TRBJ2-1,-,TGTGCCAGCAGCCAGCCTGTTGTCGGCAATGAGCAGTTCTTC,CASSQPVVGNEQFF
TRBV7-9,TRBD2,TRBJ2-1,few,TGTGCCAGCAGCCAAACTAGCGGGAGAATAGAGCAGTTCTTC,CASSQTSGRIEQFF
TRBV27,TRBD2,TRBJ2-2,-,TGTGCCAGTTCTTCAGCGGGAGGGAACACCGGGGAGCTGTTTTTT,CASSSAGGNTGELFF
TRBV20-1,-,TRBJ2-2,-,TGCAGTGCTAGACGACCCCCGGCCAACACCGGGGAGCTGTTTTTT,CSARRPPANTGELFF
TRBV4-2,-,TRBJ2-3,many,TGTGCCAGCGGGGCGGGATCCACAGATACGCAGTATTTT,CASGAGSTDTQYF
TRBV15,-,TRBJ2-7,-,TGTGCCACCAGCAGAGGACTAGTCTACGAGCAGTACTTC,CATSRGLVYEQYF
TRBV27,-,TRBJ1-2,-,TGTGCCAGCTCGGGGGGACACAATAGTGGCTACACCTTC,CASSGGHNSGYTF
TRBV25-1,TRBD1,TRBJ2-5,-,TGTGCCAGCAGTGAGACGACAGGGGAAGAGACCCAGTACTTC,CASSETTGEETQYF
TRBV4-1,-,TRBJ2-1,-,TGCGCCAGCAGCCAAGGTATCAATGAGCAGTTCTTC,CASSQGINEQFF
TRBV3-1,TRBD2,TRBJ2-1,few,TGTGCCAGCAGCCAAGGGCTAGCGGTCCACAATGAGCAGTTCTTC,CASSQGLAVHNEQFF
TRBV29-1,-,TRBJ2-5,-,TGCAGCGTGGTTGGAGGGCGGTTGGAGACCCAGTACTTC,CSVVGGRLETQYF
TRBV5-1,TRBD2,TRBJ2-1,once,TGCGCCAGCAGAACCGGACTAGCCCAAAACAATGAGCAGTTCTTC,CASRTGLAQNNEQFF
TRBV20-1,TRBD2,TRBJ2-2,once,TGCAGTGCTAGTAGACTAGCGGGACTTTCCGGGGAGCTGTTTTTT,CSASRLAGLSGELFF
TRBV7-9,-,TRBJ2-5,-,TGTGCCAGCAGCTTAGGTGCGGTTTTGATAGAGACCCAGTACTTC,CASSLGAVLIETQYF
TRBV24-1,-,TRBJ1-1,-,TGTGCCACCGCCCGGGACGCAAACACTGAAGCTTTCTTT,CATARDANTEAFF
TRBV7-9,-,TRBJ2-7,-,TGTGCCAGCAGCTTAGGTGGGAGTTCGGGCTACGAGCAGTACTTC,CASSLGGSSGYEQYF
TRBV6-5,TRBD1,TRBJ2-5,-,TGTGCCAGCAGTTACTCAAGGGGGCGGCAAGAGACCCAGTACTTC,CASSYSRGRQETQYF
TRBV6-6,-,TRBJ2-5,few,TGTGCCAGCAGTTACTCGCCAGCTAACCAAGAGACCCAGTACTTC,CASSYSPANQETQYF
TRBV28,-,TRBJ1-5,-,TGTGCCAGCAGTGGGGGCGAGTTGAATCAGCCCCAGCATTTT,CASSGGELNQPQHF
TRBV9,-,TRBJ2-5,-,TGTGCCAGCAGCGCGGGACCTCTCGGGGGGACCCAGTACTTC,CASSAGPLGGTQYF
TRBV5-1,-,TRBJ2-7,once,TGCGCCAGCAGCAATCTCTTGTCTAGCAACTCCTACAATGAGCAGTACTTC,CASSNLLSSNSYNEQYF
TRBV6-2/TRBV6-3,-,TRBJ2-3,-,TGTGCCAGCAGAAAGGGGGAGAGACGGGTCGATACGCAGTATTTT,CASRKGERRVDTQYF
TRBV6-2/TRBV6-3,TRBD1,TRBJ2-7,-,TGTGCCAGCAGGCGACAGGGGGCTTCCTACGAGCAGTACTTC,CASRRQGASYEQYF
TRBV11-2,-,TRBJ1-1,-,TGTGCCAGCAGCTTACAAAGGACAGACACTGAAGCTTTCTTT,CASSLQRTDTEAFF
TRBV6-5,-,TRBJ2-5,-,TGTGCCAGCAGTCGGGCCCCGGAGACCCAGTACTTC,CASSRAPETQYF
TRBV7-2,-,TRBJ1-6,-,TGTGCCAGCAGACACCATAGGGATTCACCCCTCCACTTT,CASRHHRDSPLHF
TRBV4-1,-,TRBJ2-1,-,TGCGCCAGCAGAACTATACCCACAGGGACTTACAATGAGCAGTTCTTC,CASRTIPTGTYNEQFF
TRBV28,-,TRBJ2-7,-,TGTGCCAGCGCTGCCTCAAGTTTGGGGTACTACGAGCAGTACTTC,CASAASSLGYYEQYF
TRBV6-2/TRBV6-3,-,TRBJ2-5,-,TGTGCCAGCAGTTATGGTCTGGACTGGGTGGGGAATGAGCAGTACTTC,CASSYGLDWVGNEQYF